These 25 T cell receptor beta chains originate from one sample sequenced in a study of CXCR3-negative and CXCR3-positive naive CD8 T cells. The study made its TRB cDNA libraries by 5' RACE, adding UMI labels. TCRdb reanalyzed the 5' RACE reads and collapses them to one entry per CDR3 protein, without DNA. The sample's table shows 70,000 to 95,000 distinct CDR3 sequences. The sequenced sample was naive CXCR3- CD8+ T cells from blood. Subset given: CD45RO-CCR7+CD27+CD95- naive CD8+ T cells lacking CXCR3 (TNR3-). The receptors derive from a human donor in good health. Some clones in this sample may be carry-over from other donors' samples.

This chain uses TRBV29-1 with TRBJ2-1; TCRdb indicates TRBD1, and absent DNA this call remains unverified. Germline CDR1 is SQVTM and CDR2 is ANQGSEA. There are 12 residues in the CDR3. The chain's CDR3 is CSAYPQGNEQFF.

The chain uses TRBV12-3 or TRBV12-4 and TRBJ2-7; absent DNA, TCRdb's TRBD2 call cannot be checked. There are 13 residues in the CDR3. The CDR3 here is CASSTVAAGEQYF.

The J gene is TRBJ2-1, the V gene TRBV9; checking the TCRdb D call of TRBD2 is not possible without DNA. This CDR3 has 14 residues. The germline CDR1 and CDR2 sequences are SGDLS and YYNGEE. CDR3: CASSTGLANNEQFF.

The chain is built from TRBV2 and TRBJ2-2. This CDR3 has 12 residues. In germline, CDR1 is SNHLY, CDR2 FYNNEI. The CDR3 protein is CASSDDPGELFF.

V is TRBV11-3 and J is TRBJ2-2; TCRdb gives TRBD1 as the D gene, but with no DNA this cannot be confirmed. The CDR3 consists of 16 residues. Germline-derived CDR1 and CDR2 are SGHNT and YENEEA. CDR3 sequence: CASTLGGTANTGELFF.

The chain uses TRBV15 and TRBJ2-1; no DNA is available, so the TRBD2 call from TCRdb remains unchecked. The CDR3 spans 15 residues. CDR1 and CDR2 from the germline V gene are LNHNV and YYDKDF (reference sequence). CDR3 sequence: CATSSSSGRWYEQFF.

The V call is TRBV20-1, the J call TRBJ2-3. The CDR3 runs to 15 residues. Germline lookup yields CDR1 DFQATT and CDR2 SNEGSKA (reference sequence). The CDR3 reads CSARDIRASTDTQYF.

The chain recombines TRBV29-1 with TRBJ2-3; TCRdb picks TRBD1, but there is no DNA to check that call. CDR3 length: 12 amino acids. Germline CDR1 is SQVTM and CDR2 is ANQGSEA. CDR3: CSVTTDTDTQYF.

The chain has TRBV7-7 and TRBJ2-7; the TCRdb call, TRBD1, lacks DNA for checking. Per germline, CDR1 SSHAT and CDR2 FNYEAQ (reference sequence). The CDR3 sequence is 13 residues long. The CDR3 loop is CASSLRTGNEQYF.

The chain is built from TRBV29-1 and TRBJ2-1; TCRdb calls TRBD2, which cannot be checked without DNA. The germline V gene has CDR1 SQVTM and CDR2 ANQGSEA. The CDR3 sequence is 13 residues long. This CDR3 is CSVPVLADNEQFF.

The rearrangement joins TRBV6-2 or TRBV6-3 to TRBJ1-5; TCRdb's D call of TRBD1 is untestable without DNA. The CDR3 length is 15 residues. CDR1 MNHEY and CDR2 SVGEGT come from the germline V gene. The CDR3 protein is CASSLDRGGNQPQHF.

The J gene is TRBJ2-2, the V gene TRBV7-7; TCRdb's D call, TRBD2, is unchecked because there is no DNA. The CDR3 is made up of 19 amino acids. In germline, CDR1 is SSHAT, CDR2 FNYEAQ (reference sequence). Here the CDR3 reads CASSLVSSGGAWDTGELFF.

This chain joins TRBV29-1 and TRBJ2-4; TCRdb picks TRBD1, but there is no DNA to check that call. From germline, CDR1 is SQVTM and CDR2 ANQGSEA. The CDR3 is made up of 13 amino acids. This chain's CDR3 is CSVQGGSENIQYF.

The V call is TRBV29-1, the J call TRBJ2-4; TCRdb outputs TRBD1, but without DNA this stays unchecked. The CDR3 runs 13 residues. Germline assignment: CDR1 SQVTM and CDR2 ANQGSEA. Here the CDR3 reads CSVVQDRQNIQYF. Full variable domain (remainder filled in from reference TRBV29-1 and TRBJ2-4): SAVISQKPSRDICQRGTSLTIQCQVDSQVTMMFWYRQQPGQSLTLIATANQGSEATYESGFVIDKFPISRPNLTFSTLTVSNMSPEDSSIYLCSVVQDRQNIQYFGAGTRLSVL.

The rearrangement joins TRBV29-1 to TRBJ1-1. The CDR3 runs 11 residues. Germline V gives CDR1 SQVTM, CDR2 ANQGSEA. The CDR3 sequence is CSVARDTEAFF.

This chain connects TRBV11-2 to TRBJ2-1; there is no DNA to check the TCRdb D call of TRBD1. The CDR3 covers 15 residues. Germline lookup yields CDR1 SGHAT and CDR2 FQNNGV. This CDR3 reads CASSPRDRVYNEQFF.

The chain recombines TRBV9 with TRBJ2-1; absent DNA, TCRdb's TRBD2 call cannot be checked. The CDR3 is 14 amino acids. Germline CDR1 SGDLS, CDR2 YYNGEE. CDR3 loop: CASSVLLAEDEQFF. Combining the CDR3 with reference TRBV9 and TRBJ2-1 gives the whole variable domain DSGVTQTPKHLITATGQRVTLRCSPRSGDLSVYWYQQSLDQGLQFLIQYYNGEERAKGNILERFSAQQFPDLHSELNLSSLELGDSALYFCASSVLLAEDEQFFGPGTRLTVL.

The V and J genes are TRBV9 and TRBJ2-1; TCRdb's D gene call, TRBD1, goes unchecked for lack of DNA. This CDR3 has 13 amino acids. CDR1 is SGDLS and CDR2 is YYNGEE in the germline V gene. The CDR3 is CASSGGALNEQFF.

V gene TRBV5-1 combines with J gene TRBJ2-2; checking the TCRdb D call of TRBD1 is not possible without DNA. CDR1 SGHRS and CDR2 YFSETQ come from the germline V gene. This CDR3 comprises 15 residues. CDR3 residues: CASSLGTGFAGELFF.

The CDR3 is CASSLAPGLREQYF. This rearrangement joins TRBV7-3 to TRBJ2-7; TCRdb proposes TRBD2, but this gene call is untestable without DNA. Germline lookup yields CDR1 SGHTA and CDR2 FQGTGA. The length of the CDR3 is 14 residues.

The chain links TRBV13 to TRBJ2-7; TCRdb's assignment of TRBD2 cannot be checked, as there is no DNA. The CDR3 has 18 residues. Germline V gene sequence: CDR1 PRHDT, CDR2 FYEKMQ (reference sequence). This CDR3 is CASSLGGLRLAGFYEQYF.

The V call is TRBV9, the J call TRBJ2-7. Germline V CDR1 and CDR2: SGDLS, YYNGEE. The length of the CDR3 is 15 residues. CDR3 sequence reads: CASSVASGGSYEQYF.

V is TRBV15 and J is TRBJ2-1; TCRdb's D gene call, TRBD1, goes unchecked for lack of DNA. The CDR3 runs 15 residues. Germline values: CDR1 LNHNV, CDR2 YYDKDF (reference sequence). The CDR3 sequence is CATSLWSGGGNEQFF.

The chain is built from TRBV29-1 and TRBJ2-7; TCRdb's D call, TRBD2, is unchecked because there is no DNA. The CDR3 covers 14 residues. Germline assignment: CDR1 SQVTM and CDR2 ANQGSEA. The chain's CDR3 is CSVEISGTFYEQYF.

The chain uses TRBV2 and TRBJ2-7; without DNA, the TCRdb call of TRBD1 cannot be checked. CDR3 length equals 14 residues. The germline gives CDR1 SNHLY, CDR2 FYNNEI. CDR3 amino acids: CASKPGQANYEQYF.